What follows are 27 T cell receptor beta chains derived from one specimen sequenced in a study of blood T cell repertoires in COVID-19. Profiled with immunoSEQ multiplex PCR; TCRdb holds only in-frame clones, not every one. The sample shows 300,000 to 400,000 clones, around nine tenths of them seen only once. Sequenced: PBMCs or T cells enriched from blood (not recorded which). These TCRs come from a woman aged 25 to 39 with acute COVID-19.

In its sample, this clone was seen once. This chain connects TRBV18 to TRBJ2-1, with TRBD2 matching over 10 bases. Germline V gives CDR1 KGHSH, CDR2 LQKENI. This CDR3 is 15 amino acids long. Trimming at V came to 4 bases and at J to 4 bases, leaving 4 bases not matched to a gene. CDR3 residues: CASSRGLANYNEQFF. CDR3 bases: TGTGCCAGCTCACGGGGACTAGCGAATTACAATGAGCAGTTCTTC.

This clone has only one observation. The chain is built from TRBV7-9 and TRBJ1-4; weak D call: TRBD1 (6 bases). Trimming pared 5 bases from V and 10 bases from J, leaving 11 bases between. Germline V gene lookup returns CDR1 SEHNR and CDR2 FQNEAQ (reference sequence). The CDR3 consists of 12 residues. This CDR3 reads CASSGAGAKLFF. For the CDR3, the DNA is TGTGCCAGCAGCGGAGCGGGGGCAAAACTGTTTTTT.

The rearrangement joins TRBV5-1 to TRBJ1-1; 7 nucleotides align to TRBD1. Germline V gene lookup returns CDR1 SGHRS and CDR2 YFSETQ. The length of the CDR3 is 13 residues. V dropped 5 bases and J dropped 4; count of bases not matched to a gene: 5. In DNA form, the CDR3 reads TGCGCCAGCAGGCTTACAGGGGCCACTGAAGCTTTCTTT. Amino acids: CASRLTGATEAFF.

The chain uses TRBV5-1 and TRBJ2-3, with 7 bases matching TRBD2. Trimming at V came to 0 bases and at J to 2 bases, leaving 6 bases not matched to a gene. This CDR3 contains 16 residues. Germline V lookup: CDR1 SGHRS, CDR2 YFSETQ. Here the CDR3 reads CASSLGLAATTDTQYF. CDR3 bases: TGCGCCAGCAGCTTGGGGCTAGCGGCGACCACAGATACGCAGTATTTT.

This clone was seen only once. The rearrangement joins TRBV6-9 to TRBJ1-1; D remains unclear. The CDR3 has 12 residues. V was cut by 4 bases and J by 6 bases, with 9 bases left in between. Germline lookup yields CDR1 MNHGY and CDR2 SVAAGI. CDR3 DNA sequence: TGTGCCAGCAGTTCCCCTGGGCCTGAAGCTTTCTTT. Translated: CASSSPGPEAFF.

CDR3 region: CASSLGPTGVVYGYTF. The CDR3 nucleotides read TGTGCCAGCAGCTTAGGCCCTACAGGGGTGGTTTATGGCTACACCTTC. V and J are TRBV7-2 and TRBJ1-2, with 7 bases matching TRBD1. The germline CDR1 and CDR2 sequences are SGHTA and FQGNSA. V lost 1 base and J lost 5; bases outside the gene matches: 10. The CDR3 extends over 16 amino acids.

The chain couples TRBV7-2 to TRBJ1-3; 12 nucleotides match TRBD1. Germline assignment: CDR1 SGHTA and CDR2 FQGNSA. V lost 5 bases, J lost 3 bases, and 5 bases stayed unmatched. The CDR3 covers 16 residues. The CDR3 DNA reads TGTGCCAGCAGCGCGGGACAGGGGGCGCTTGGAAACACCATATATTTT. Encoded protein: CASSAGQGALGNTIYF.

This clone was picked up one time. The chain links TRBV7-8 to TRBJ2-1; perhaps TRBD2 as D (5 bases). Looked up from germline, CDR1 is SGHVS and CDR2 is FQNEAQ. Between the trimmed V and J ends, which lost 7 bases and 4 bases, there was a span of 8 bases. CDR3 size: 12 residues. The CDR3 DNA is TGTGCCAGCATGGGAGAGTACAATGAGCAGTTCTTC. Protein sequence: CASMGEYNEQFF.

The chain links TRBV25-1 to TRBJ2-2; tentatively, D is TRBD2 (6 bases). Trimming left V 4 bases short and J 5 bases short, with 17 bases between. From germline, CDR1 is MGHDK and CDR2 SYGVNS. The length of the CDR3 is 16 residues. The CDR3 nucleotides read TGTGCCAGCAGTGTAGGAGGGGTTGGGAGGACCGGGGAGCTGTTTTTT. This gives the protein CASSVGGVGRTGELFF.

This sequence joins TRBV9 and TRBJ1-4; the D gene is possibly TRBD1 (5 bases). CDR1 and CDR2 from the germline V gene are SGDLS and YYNGEE. V lost 0 bases, J lost 0 bases, and 12 bases lay in between. CDR3 length equals 17 residues. CDR3 in DNA: TGTGCCAGCAGCGTAGAGGGCAGGGTTGCAACTAATGAAAAACTGTTTTTT. It yields the protein CASSVEGRVATNEKLFF.

The chain employs TRBV6-5 and TRBJ1-5; D unresolved. Trimming took 9 bases from V and 0 from J, leaving 9 bases between them. This CDR3 has 13 amino acids. From germline, CDR1 is MNHEY and CDR2 SVGAGI. CDR3 residues: CASTVYSNQPQHF. CDR3 in DNA: TGTGCCAGTACAGTTTATAGCAATCAGCCCCAGCATTTT.

CDR3 protein: CAWSEGGRFSPLHF. CDR3 nucleotide sequence: TGTGCCTGGAGTGAGGGGGGGCGTTTTTCACCCCTCCACTTT. The chain recombines TRBV30 with TRBJ1-6, with TRBD1 as a possible D gene (6 bases). The germline V gene encodes CDR1 GTSNPN and CDR2 SVGIG (reference sequence). Between the trimmed V and J ends, which lost 1 base and 9 bases, there was a span of 13 bases. The CDR3 has 14 amino acids.

This sequence joins TRBV18 and TRBJ2-3; the D gene is possibly TRBD2 (7 bases). V lost 6 bases and J 3 bases, leaving 16 bases between the germline ends. The V gene's germline CDR1 is KGHSH and CDR2 LQKENI. The CDR3 is made up of 15 amino acids. The CDR3 is CASSPAGALTDTQYF. The CDR3 region has the DNA TGTGCCAGCTCTCCCGCGGGGGCGTTAACAGATACGCAGTATTTT. Full variable domain (outside the CDR3, taken from reference TRBV18 and TRBJ2-3): NAGVMQNPRHLVRRRGQEARLRCSPMKGHSHVYWYRQLPEEGLKFMVYLQKENIIDESGMPKERFSAEFPKEGPSILRIQQVVRGDSAAYFCASSPAGALTDTQYFGPGTRLTVL.

The chain recombines TRBV3-1 (or the pseudogene TRBV3-2) with TRBJ2-2, with 8 positions matching TRBD1. V lost 6 bases, J lost 2 bases, and 11 bases stayed unmatched. Per germline, CDR1 LGHDT and CDR2 YNNKEL (reference sequence). There are 17 residues in the CDR3. The CDR3 sequence is CASSLRRQGINTGELFF. CDR3 nucleotide sequence: TGTGCCAGCAGTCTTAGACGACAGGGGATTAACACCGGGGAGCTGTTTTTT.

This chain connects TRBV30 to TRBJ2-3, with D perhaps TRBD1 (5 bases). Germline assignment: CDR1 GTSNPN and CDR2 SVGIG (reference sequence). V lost 1 base and J 5 bases, leaving 10 bases between the germline ends. The CDR3 has 13 residues. In DNA, the CDR3 is TGTGCCTGGAGTGCCGGTAGGGGAGATACGCAGTATTTT. This encodes CAWSAGRGDTQYF.

CDR3 bases: TGTGCCAGCAGTGAATCCGGGGAAGAGGACTATGGCTACACCTTC. This gives the protein CASSESGEEDYGYTF. The chain joins TRBV6-1 to TRBJ1-2; no clear D. Germline loops: CDR1 MNHNS, CDR2 SASEGT. V was clipped by 2 bases and J by 3 bases, with 13 bases between them. CDR3 length equals 15 residues.

This clone was observed a single time. The rearrangement uses TRBV6-5 and TRBJ1-1; D not certain. Per germline, CDR1 MNHEY and CDR2 SVGAGI. The V gene lost 6 bases and the J gene lost 4 bases, with 15 bases spanning the gap. The CDR3 covers 14 residues. The CDR3 sequence is CASRPLGRSTEAFF. In DNA, the CDR3 is TGTGCCAGCAGGCCGCTTGGGAGGAGCACTGAAGCTTTCTTT.

J is TRBJ1-2 and V is TRBV5-1; a weak D match, TRBD1 (6 bases). Per germline, CDR1 SGHRS and CDR2 YFSETQ. This CDR3 is 14 amino acids long. V lost 1 base and J lost 2, with 9 bases in between. The CDR3, as DNA: TGCGCCAGCAGCTTGCCGACAGGCAACTATGGCTACACCTTC. Protein: CASSLPTGNYGYTF. Drawing the rest from reference TRBV5-1 and TRBJ1-2, the complete variable domain is KAGVTQTPRYLIKTRGQQVTLSCSPISGHRSVSWYQQTPGQGLQFLFEYFSETQRNKGNFPGRFSGRQFSNSRSEMNVSTLELGDSALYLCASSLPTGNYGYTFGSGTRLTVV.

The V gene is TRBV2, the J gene TRBJ2-7; perhaps TRBD1 as D (5 bases). With 6 bases removed from V and 6 bases from J, the gap between germline ends came to 15 bases. Germline V lookup: CDR1 SNHLY, CDR2 FYNNEI. The CDR3 covers 13 residues. CDR3 in DNA: TGTGCCAGCAGGGCCAATCAGGGTGGCGAGCAGTACTTC. The encoded protein is CASRANQGGEQYF.

The gene calls are TRBV18 and TRBJ1-2, with 8 positions matching TRBD1. Germline loops: CDR1 KGHSH, CDR2 LQKENI. Germline trimming cut 4 bases from V and 6 bases from J; bases unmatched to any gene: 10. CDR3 length equals 15 residues. For the CDR3, the DNA is TGTGCCAGCTCACTCTATTTAGGACAGGGAGATGGCTACACCTTC. It translates to CASSLYLGQGDGYTF. Looking up the rest from reference TRBV18 and TRBJ1-2 gives the full variable domain: NAGVMQNPRHLVRRRGQEARLRCSPMKGHSHVYWYRQLPEEGLKFMVYLQKENIIDESGMPKERFSAEFPKEGPSILRIQQVVRGDSAAYFCASSLYLGQGDGYTFGSGTRLTVV.

The table lists this clone with a count of one. The genes are TRBV3-1 (or the pseudogene TRBV3-2) and TRBJ2-7; D unresolved. The CDR3 sequence is 14 residues long. Germline assignment: CDR1 LGHDT and CDR2 YNNKEL (reference sequence). V was trimmed by 2 bases and J by 3 bases, leaving 11 bases between them. The CDR3 region is CASSQKIHLYEQYF. The CDR3 DNA reads as TGTGCCAGCAGCCAAAAGATACACCTCTACGAGCAGTACTTC.

The rearrangement joins TRBV2 to TRBJ2-2, with D tentatively TRBD1 (6 bases). Germline-derived CDR1 and CDR2 are SNHLY and FYNNEI. V lost 6 bases, J lost 6 bases, and 20 bases lay in between. The CDR3 spans 16 residues. In nucleotides, the CDR3 is TGTGCCAGCAGGGTGATGACAGGCTTATCAGCCGGGGAGCTGTTTTTT. The encoded protein is CASRVMTGLSAGELFF.

The sample holds a few counts of this clone. This chain connects TRBV6-4 to TRBJ2-1; D unclear. The CDR3 is 16 amino acids. V was pared by 0 bases and J by 9 bases, with 18 bases between. Germline V lookup: CDR1 MRHNA, CDR2 SNTAGT. The CDR3: CASSDSSLSLVREQFF. The CDR3 region has the DNA TGTGCCAGCAGTGACTCGAGTTTGTCCCTAGTACGTGAGCAGTTCTTC.

The chain uses TRBV7-9 and TRBJ1-2; possibly TRBD1 for D (6 bases). Germline V gene lookup returns CDR1 SEHNR and CDR2 FQNEAQ (reference sequence). The V gene lost 3 bases and the J gene lost 7 bases, with 12 bases spanning the gap. The CDR3 runs 13 residues. CDR3 region: CASSLGAGSGYTF. As DNA, the CDR3 is TGTGCCAGCAGCTTGGGGGCTGGAAGTGGCTACACCTTC.

This chain uses TRBV28 with TRBJ1-2, with 11 positions matching TRBD1. J gave up 6 bases and V 4 bases, and 7 bases lay outside the gene matches. Germline assignment: CDR1 MDHEN and CDR2 SYDVKM. The CDR3 length is 15 residues. The CDR3 reads CASSYHWTGGDGYTF. For the CDR3, the DNA is TGTGCCAGCAGTTACCACTGGACAGGGGGCGATGGCTACACCTTC.

V gene TRBV7-2 combines with J gene TRBJ2-7, with D possibly TRBD1 on 5 matching bases. CDR1 is SGHTA and CDR2 is FQGNSA in the germline V gene. Trimming shortened V by 1 base and J by 2 bases, and 12 bases separated the two germline ends. This CDR3 has 15 residues. CDR3 sequence (DNA): TGTGCCAGCAGCTTAGGACAGCCTCCTACCTACGAGCAGTACTTC. This sequence encodes CASSLGQPPTYEQYF.

About this clone itself: Other DNA variants within this sample encode the same CDR3. The chain uses TRBV10-3 and TRBJ1-1; D unclear. CDR1 and CDR2 (germline): ENHRY, SYGVKD. V shed 0 bases and J shed 4 bases, with 6 bases lying between them. The CDR3 totals 13 residues. The CDR3 region is CAISESASTEAFF. The CDR3, as DNA: TGTGCCATCAGTGAGTCAGCAAGCACTGAAGCTTTCTTT.